This T cell receptor (beta chain) was recorded in a study of shared clonotypes between healthy human individuals (dated by TCRdb to the early 2020s). In terms of the full investigation: The cohort included three men and two women between 18 and 49 years of age. For each donor, CD4 naive and CD4 memory were each given three plates, CD8 naive was given two plates, and CD8 memory was given one plate. The study deeply sequenced blood TCR repertoires of five healthy adults to estimate repertoire size and the extent of clonotype sharing between individuals. To increase sequencing depth and limit assay-specific biases, different laboratories used diverse techniques to prepare libraries and sequence TCR repertoires. Between about 0.9 and 8.9 billion PBMCs per donor were obtained by leukapheresis. General study outcomes and caveats: Sampling was limited to blood, and TCR repertoires in tissue likely differ from TCR repertoires in blood. Based on pairwise subsampling, the degree of clonotype sharing among donors was expected to be affected by sequencing depth. Estimated clonotype richness was generally larger for naive than for memory subsets. Rarefaction of sorted-subset datasets indicated incomplete sequencing despite the large sequencing depth. Compared with non-shared clonotypes, clonotypes shared by all four sorted-subset donors had higher generation probabilities. Roughly 5% of naive CD4, around 3.6% of naive CD8, roughly 2.5% of memory CD4, and about 0.4% of memory CD8 clonotypes were shared across several donors. Because the study included a small number of donors, the genetic and exposure-history diversity represented was limited.

Using the deep immunoSEQ assay, TCR CDR3 regions were amplified from genomic DNA by multiplex PCR. Extracted genomic DNA from each cell subset was spread evenly across all wells of several immunoSEQ 96-well plates, with each plate serving as a replicate. For sorted subsets, 150 to 250 ng genomic DNA, equal to about 30,000 T cell genomes, was loaded into each replicate PCR. Purified libraries were measured with a Qubit 3.0 fluorometer, size-checked on a Bioanalyzer 2100, and measured again with the KAPA Library Quantification kit. Every immunoSEQ 96-well plate was sequenced on a dedicated single-read 150-cycle Illumina NextSeq 550 flow cell. Concerning the study's data processing: The immunoSEQ output contained only junctional sequences without quality scores, so filtering could not match that applied to full-length reads. To assign V/J genes and CDR3, sequences were annotated using PyIR, a Python wrapper for IgBLAST v1.9, with IMGT germline references. Any read was removed if the V/J assignment was weak (E-value above 1e-6), the CDR3 was missing, or the read contained stop codons, out-of-frame junctions, or ambiguous translated residues. V3J clonotypes were defined by identical inferred V gene, J gene, and CDR3 amino acid sequence. To compute the percentage overlap between repertoires, the number of shared unique clonotypes was divided by the size of the smaller repertoire. Three approaches were used to assess repertoire richness: RTK rarefaction, the Chao1 estimator, and Recon v2.1 estimates of unobserved clonotypes. For all TCRbeta clonotypes obtained by the gDNA method from a few donors, generation probabilities were computed with OLGA. TCRdb provides this immuneACCESS table in a form limited to in-frame rearrangements. Some clones are lacking; in checked studies, under half of them reflect an unresolved V gene, and why the rest are absent is not known. That table supplies the V and J calls and clone size; D and trimming were determined from the DNA. The sample profile shows millions of clones; 85% to 95% of them were found once. 0.35% to 0.45% of the sample comes from the top ten.

Comments on this clone: What this receptor recognizes is not known. Per-nucleotide qualities are absent, and no much larger clonotype sits a single base away.

Donors were healthy HIV-negative adults with no recently reported acute infections or vaccinations. All donors were Caucasian adults living in Nashville, Tennessee, USA. Magnetic negative selection was used to enrich CD4+ T cells, after which naive cells were positively selected on CD45RA and the negative fraction became the memory subset. After blood collection by leukapheresis, PBMCs were isolated using Ficoll-Histopaque density gradient centrifugation and then cryopreserved in the vapor phase of liquid nitrogen. Purity and quantity of every magnetically sorted T cell population were checked by analytical flow cytometry. Each sorted fraction had its genomic DNA isolated and then quantified by UV absorbance on a Nanodrop 2000c. The CDR3 spans 18 residues, from the cysteine through the phenylalanine. Just the 54-base CDR3 DNA is kept, in frame starting at base 1. Germline trimming: 3 bases from V, 5 bases from J; junction bases outside gene matches: 13. CDR1 and CDR2 (SGHDN, FVKESK) derive from the germline V gene.

Sequenced sample: naive CD4+ T cells from PBMCs. This sample's cell subset or site label indicates: CD45RA+ positively selected. The V gene is TRBV14 and the J gene is TRBJ2-2; 9 central bases correspond to TRBD2. This clonotype was sampled from a man between 18 and 35 years old in good health. Some clones in this sample may be carry-over from other donors' samples. At the DNA level, the sequence is TGTGCCAGCAGCCACCACCCTTGGCGGGAGGGCTGGACCGGGGAGCTGTTTTTT. This encodes CASSHHPWREGWTGELFF.